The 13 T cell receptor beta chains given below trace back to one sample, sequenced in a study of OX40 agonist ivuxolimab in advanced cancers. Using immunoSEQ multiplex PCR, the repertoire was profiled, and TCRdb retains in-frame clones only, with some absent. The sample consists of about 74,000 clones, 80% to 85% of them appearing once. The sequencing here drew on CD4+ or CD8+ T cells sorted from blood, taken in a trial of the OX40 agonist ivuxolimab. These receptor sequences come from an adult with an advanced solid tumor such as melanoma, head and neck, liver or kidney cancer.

The CDR3 loop is CASSEQTGDEAFF. As DNA, the CDR3 is TGTGCCAGCAGTGAGCAGACGGGAGATGAAGCTTTCTTT. The V call is TRBV2, the J call TRBJ1-1; D call uncertain. The CDR3 covers 13 residues. Germline V gene sequence: CDR1 SNHLY, CDR2 FYNNEI. V was pared by 3 bases and J by 7 bases, with 12 bases between.

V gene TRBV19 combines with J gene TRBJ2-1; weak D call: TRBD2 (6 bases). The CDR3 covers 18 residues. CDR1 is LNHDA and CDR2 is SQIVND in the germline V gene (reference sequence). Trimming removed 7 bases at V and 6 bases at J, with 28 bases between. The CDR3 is CASIGRRGRGIVGNEQFF. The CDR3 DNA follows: TGTGCCAGTATAGGGAGGAGGGGCCGGGGCATAGTCGGCAATGAGCAGTTCTTC.

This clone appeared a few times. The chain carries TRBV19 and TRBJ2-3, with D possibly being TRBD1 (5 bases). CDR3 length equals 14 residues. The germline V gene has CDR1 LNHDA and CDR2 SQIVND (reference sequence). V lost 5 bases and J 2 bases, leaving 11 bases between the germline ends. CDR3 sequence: CASSSRQLTDTQYF. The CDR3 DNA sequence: TGTGCCAGTAGTTCCCGACAGCTCACAGATACGCAGTATTTT. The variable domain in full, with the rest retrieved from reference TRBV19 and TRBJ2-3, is DGGITQSPKYLFRKEGQNVTLSCEQNLNHDAMYWYRQDPGQGLRLIYYSQIVNDFQKGDIAEGYSVSREKKESFPLTVTSAQKNPTAFYLCASSSRQLTDTQYFGPGTRLTVL.

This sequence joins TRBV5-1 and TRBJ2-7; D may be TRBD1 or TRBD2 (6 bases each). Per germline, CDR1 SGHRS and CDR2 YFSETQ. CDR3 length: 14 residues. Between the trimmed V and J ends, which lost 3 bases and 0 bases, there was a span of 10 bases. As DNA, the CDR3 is TGCGCCAGCAGCTACAAGGGGGGCTCCTACGAGCAGTACTTC. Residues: CASSYKGGSYEQYF.

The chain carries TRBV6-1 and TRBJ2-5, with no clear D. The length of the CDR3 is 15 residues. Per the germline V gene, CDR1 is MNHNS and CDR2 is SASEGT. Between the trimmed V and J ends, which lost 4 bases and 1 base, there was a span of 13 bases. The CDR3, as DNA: TGTGCCAGCAGTGCTGCCTCTTGGATCCAAGAGACCCAGTACTTC. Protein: CASSAASWIQETQYF.

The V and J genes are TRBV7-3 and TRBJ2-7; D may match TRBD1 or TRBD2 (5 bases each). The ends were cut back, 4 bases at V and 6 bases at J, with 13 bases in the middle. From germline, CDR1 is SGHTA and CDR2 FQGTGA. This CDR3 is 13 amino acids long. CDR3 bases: TGTGCCAGCAGCTCCGCGTTCGGGGCCGAGCAGTACTTC. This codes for CASSSAFGAEQYF.

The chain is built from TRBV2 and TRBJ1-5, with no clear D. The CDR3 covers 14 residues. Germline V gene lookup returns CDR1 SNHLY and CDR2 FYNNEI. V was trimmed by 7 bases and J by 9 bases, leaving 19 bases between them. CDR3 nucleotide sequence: TGTGCCAGCACGGTTAATACGGCCCGGCGGCCCCAGCATTTT. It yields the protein CASTVNTARRPQHF.

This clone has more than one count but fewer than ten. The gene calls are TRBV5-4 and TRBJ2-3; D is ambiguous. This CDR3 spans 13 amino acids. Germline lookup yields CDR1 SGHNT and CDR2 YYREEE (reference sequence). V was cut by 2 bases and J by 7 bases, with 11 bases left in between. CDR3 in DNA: TGTGCCAGCAGCTTCGACGGAACTTATACGCAGTATTTT. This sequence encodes CASSFDGTYTQYF.

Written as DNA, the CDR3 is TGTGCCAGCCGAGGGACAGGGGAAGCCGAGCAGTACTTC. Translating it yields CASRGTGEAEQYF. V is TRBV2 and J is TRBJ2-7; 10 bases map to TRBD1. V gave up 8 bases and J gave up 6 bases; unmatched junction bases: 7. Germline V gene data show CDR1 as SNHLY and CDR2 as FYNNEI. The CDR3 is 13 amino acids. Looking up the rest from reference TRBV2 and TRBJ2-7 gives the full variable domain: EPEVTQTPSHQVTQMGQEVILRCVPISNHLYFYWYRQILGQKVEFLVSFYNNEISEKSEIFDDQFSVERPDGSNFTLKIRSTKLEDSAMYFCASRGTGEAEQYFGPGTRLTVT.

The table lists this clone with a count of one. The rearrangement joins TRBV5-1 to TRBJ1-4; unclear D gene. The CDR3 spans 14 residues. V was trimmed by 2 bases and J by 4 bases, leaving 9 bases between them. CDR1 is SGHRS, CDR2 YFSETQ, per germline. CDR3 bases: TGCGCCAGCAGCTTCAGTGGGGATAATGAAAAACTGTTTTTT. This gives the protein CASSFSGDNEKLFF.

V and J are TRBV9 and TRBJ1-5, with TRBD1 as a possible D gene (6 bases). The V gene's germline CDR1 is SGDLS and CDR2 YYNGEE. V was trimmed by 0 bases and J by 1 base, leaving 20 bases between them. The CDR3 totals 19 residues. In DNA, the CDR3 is TGTGCCAGCAGCGTAGCCTCCTTTGGGGACAATAAGAGCAATCAGCCCCAGCATTTT. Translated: CASSVASFGDNKSNQPQHF.

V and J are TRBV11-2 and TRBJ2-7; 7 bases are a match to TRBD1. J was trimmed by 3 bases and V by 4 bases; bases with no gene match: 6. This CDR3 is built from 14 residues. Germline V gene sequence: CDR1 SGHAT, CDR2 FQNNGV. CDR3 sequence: CASSYQTGLYEQYF. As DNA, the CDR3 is TGTGCCAGCAGCTACCAGACAGGGCTCTACGAGCAGTACTTC.

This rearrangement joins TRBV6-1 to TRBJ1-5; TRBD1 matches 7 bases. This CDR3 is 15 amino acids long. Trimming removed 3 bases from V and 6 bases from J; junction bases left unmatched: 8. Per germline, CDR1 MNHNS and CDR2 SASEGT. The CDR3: CASSEAGGRTQPQHF. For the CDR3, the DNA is TGTGCCAGCAGTGAGGCAGGGGGGAGGACTCAGCCCCAGCATTTT.